Below are 26 T cell receptor beta chains sequenced from a single sample in a study of blood T cell repertoires in COVID-19. Assay used: immunoSEQ multiplex PCR; TCRdb lists only in-frame clones, some missing. The sample includes a few hundred thousand clones, around 81% of them seen just once. Specimen: PBMCs or T cells enriched from blood (not recorded which). Source of these receptors: a man aged 45 to 65 who had recovered from COVID-19.

This clone was recorded only once. This chain connects TRBV12-3 or TRBV12-4 to TRBJ1-1, with D unclear. The germline V and J ends were trimmed by 10 bases and 8 bases, with 17 bases remaining between them. The CDR3 runs to 12 residues. The CDR3 is CATHRGTVEAFF. CDR3 in DNA: TGTGCCACCCACCGGGGAACTGTGGAAGCTTTCTTT.

The chain employs TRBV4-1 and TRBJ2-7; TRBD1 matches at 10 bases. Germline-derived CDR1 and CDR2 are MGHRA and YSYEKL. The J segment lost 6 bases and the V segment lost 1 base, leaving 9 bases of the junction unmatched. The CDR3 sequence is 16 residues long. The DNA of the CDR3 is TGCGCCAGCAGCCAAGGCCCGGGACAGGGGCTGGTCGAGCAGTACTTC. It translates to CASSQGPGQGLVEQYF.

This clone has only one observation. The V call is TRBV5-5, the J call TRBJ2-2; D remains unclear. CDR1 and CDR2 (germline): SGHKS, YYEKEE (reference sequence). The CDR3 spans 13 residues. Trimming cost V 0 bases and J 4 bases, with 4 bases left between them. The chain's CDR3 is CASSLGSTGELFF. The CDR3 DNA follows: TGTGCCAGCAGCTTGGGTAGCACCGGGGAGCTGTTTTTT.

V and J are TRBV9 and TRBJ2-2; perhaps TRBD1 as D (5 bases). Deletions cut 0 bases from V and 4 bases from J, with 13 bases between. The germline V gene encodes CDR1 SGDLS and CDR2 YYNGEE. The CDR3 has 16 residues. The CDR3 sequence: CASSVATGRSTGELFF. The CDR3 region has the DNA TGTGCCAGCAGCGTAGCAACAGGCAGAAGCACCGGGGAGCTGTTTTTT.

The chain recombines TRBV3-1 (or the pseudogene TRBV3-2) with TRBJ1-2; D remains unclear. Germline CDR1 is LGHDT and CDR2 is YNNKEL (reference sequence). V was trimmed by 6 bases and J by 4 bases, leaving 18 bases between them. The CDR3 extends over 15 amino acids. The CDR3 bases are TGTGCCAGCAGTCCGGGCGGGGTCCTAAGCTATGGCTACACCTTC. This sequence encodes CASSPGGVLSYGYTF.

The chain carries TRBV6-4 and TRBJ2-4; 8 bases agree with TRBD1. Trimming at V came to 4 bases and at J to 0 bases, leaving 11 bases not matched to a gene. CDR1 and CDR2 (germline): MRHNA, SNTAGT. This CDR3 has 18 residues. Here the CDR3 reads CASSVSGQEILAKNIQYF. For the CDR3, the DNA is TGTGCCAGCAGTGTTTCGGGACAGGAGATACTAGCCAAAAACATTCAGTACTTC.

The chain couples TRBV29-1 to TRBJ2-4, with D possibly being TRBD2 (5 bases). Trimming took 4 bases from V and 6 from J, leaving 10 bases between them. The length of the CDR3 is 12 residues. In germline, CDR1 is SQVTM, CDR2 ANQGSEA. This CDR3 reads CSVGESRNIQYF. The CDR3 region has the DNA TGCAGCGTTGGGGAGTCCAGAAACATTCAGTACTTC. Filled out from reference TRBV29-1 and TRBJ2-4, the complete variable domain reads SAVISQKPSRDICQRGTSLTIQCQVDSQVTMMFWYRQQPGQSLTLIATANQGSEATYESGFVIDKFPISRPNLTFSTLTVSNMSPEDSSIYLCSVGESRNIQYFGAGTRLSVL.

In this sample, this clone turned up a few times. The chain carries TRBV18 and TRBJ1-2; TRBD1 matches at 11 bases. The trim removed 6 bases at V and 3 bases at J, leaving 6 bases unmatched. This CDR3 has 15 amino acids. The germline gives CDR1 KGHSH, CDR2 LQKENI. In DNA form, the CDR3 reads TGTGCCAGCTCCTATCCGGGACAGGGGGACTATGGCTACACCTTC. Protein product: CASSYPGQGDYGYTF.

V is TRBV9 and J is TRBJ2-3; D remains unclear. Per germline, CDR1 SGDLS and CDR2 YYNGEE. This CDR3 is built from 13 residues. Trimming left V 4 bases short and J 3 bases short, with 9 bases between. The CDR3, as DNA: TGTGCCAGCAGCAATCCAAAAACAGATACGCAGTATTTT. Its translation is CASSNPKTDTQYF.

This clone was detected a few times. V gene TRBV30 combines with J gene TRBJ2-7; TRBD1 agrees at 7 bases. The CDR3 spans 15 residues. Germline V CDR1 and CDR2: GTSNPN, SVGIG (reference sequence). The junction had 8 bases not matched to a gene; V was cut back by 1 base and J by 2 bases. The DNA of the CDR3 is TGTGCCTGGAGTGCCATACAGGGGTCCGCCTACGAGCAGTACTTC. Protein product: CAWSAIQGSAYEQYF.

V usage is TRBV27 and J usage is TRBJ2-2; D is undetermined. The length of the CDR3 is 13 residues. V was cut by 5 bases and J by 4 bases, with 8 bases left in between. Germline values: CDR1 MNHEY, CDR2 SMNVEV (reference sequence). DNA of the CDR3: TGTGCCAGCAGTATCCGGGTCACCGGGGAGCTGTTTTTT. Translation gives CASSIRVTGELFF.

J is TRBJ1-3 and V is TRBV4-1; D might be TRBD1 (6 bases). V dropped 1 base and J dropped 1 base, with 8 bases sitting between them. There are 15 residues in the CDR3. Germline CDR1 MGHRA, CDR2 YSYEKL. CDR3 sequence: CASSQAGQSGNTIYF. The CDR3 region has the DNA TGCGCCAGCAGCCAAGCCGGACAGTCTGGAAACACCATATATTTT.

In this sample, this clone turned up a few times. The genes are TRBV5-1 and TRBJ2-2; no definite D call. Looked up from germline, CDR1 is SGHRS and CDR2 is YFSETQ. The CDR3 runs to 14 residues. Trimming cost V 4 bases and J 1 base, with 8 bases left between them. The chain's CDR3 is CASSESGNTGELFF. CDR3 DNA sequence: TGCGCCAGCAGCGAGTCAGGGAACACCGGGGAGCTGTTTTTT.

V gene TRBV6-2 or TRBV6-3 combines with J gene TRBJ2-7; D possibly corresponds to TRBD1 (7 bases). The CDR3 spans 17 residues. Germline V gene sequence: CDR1 MNHEY, CDR2 SVGEGT. V was cut by 0 bases and J by 4 bases, with 19 bases left in between. The CDR3 DNA is TGTGCCAGCAGTTACTCGTCCAGGGGGGAGGACTTATACGAGCAGTACTTC. Translating it yields CASSYSSRGEDLYEQYF.

The gene calls are TRBV10-3 and TRBJ1-6, with D unclear. Germline V CDR1 and CDR2: ENHRY, SYGVKD. The V gene lost 11 bases and the J gene lost 10 bases, with 12 bases spanning the gap. The CDR3 extends over 11 amino acids. DNA of the CDR3: TGTGCCGCGGGCCGCGGGTCACCCCTCCACTTT. Encoded protein: CAAGRGSPLHF.

DNA for the CDR3: TGTGCCAGCAGCGTCGTCCGGGGGAACACAGATACGCAGTATTTT. Translation gives CASSVVRGNTDTQYF. The gene calls are TRBV11-2 and TRBJ2-3; maybe TRBD2 (6 bases). Trimming stripped 5 bases from V and 2 bases from J, with 14 bases between. Germline CDR1 is SGHAT and CDR2 is FQNNGV. The CDR3 spans 15 residues.

The rearrangement links TRBV7-9 to TRBJ1-1; maybe TRBD1 (5 bases). The V gene's germline CDR1 is SEHNR and CDR2 FQNEAQ (reference sequence). CDR3 size: 14 residues. Trimming took 4 bases from V and 11 from J, leaving 20 bases between them. In DNA form, the CDR3 reads TGTGCCAGCAGCTCTCCGCCGGGGACTCCGATCGCTTTCTTT. It specifies CASSSPPGTPIAFF.

The sample holds one count of this clone. The chain links TRBV11-2 to TRBJ2-7, with D possibly matching TRBD2 (7 bases). Germline CDR1 reads SGHAT; CDR2 reads FQNNGV. Trimming took 0 bases from V and 8 from J, leaving 11 bases between them. There are 13 residues in the CDR3. The CDR3 spells CASSLDPGGKQYF. In DNA form, the CDR3 reads TGTGCCAGCAGCTTAGATCCGGGGGGCAAGCAGTACTTC.

The rearrangement joins TRBV5-1 to TRBJ1-1; no firm D call. The CDR3 extends over 14 amino acids. Germline V gene sequence: CDR1 SGHRS, CDR2 YFSETQ. V gave up 3 bases and J gave up 6 bases, with 15 bases separating them. The CDR3 DNA follows: TGCGCCAGCAGCTATTCTGGGCAGGCCGCTGAAGCTTTCTTT. Its translation: CASSYSGQAAEAFF.

V usage is TRBV28 and J usage is TRBJ2-7; the D gene is possibly TRBD1 (6 bases). CDR1 MDHEN and CDR2 SYDVKM come from the germline V gene. Trimming stripped 3 bases from V and 3 bases from J, with 9 bases between. The CDR3 runs to 13 residues. CDR3 bases: TGTGCCAGCAGTTTTAGGGGGAGCTACGAGCAGTACTTC. It yields the protein CASSFRGSYEQYF.

The rearrangement joins TRBV27 to TRBJ2-1; 8 bases match TRBD2. This CDR3 contains 17 residues. Germline assignment: CDR1 MNHEY and CDR2 SMNVEV (reference sequence). V trimming: 5 bases; J trimming: 6 bases; junction bases outside the gene matches: 15. CDR3 nucleotides: TGTGCCAGCAGTCCCCAGCCCATTCTAGCGGGTATCAATGAGCAGTTCTTC. Protein product: CASSPQPILAGINEQFF.

The chain uses TRBV3-1 (or the pseudogene TRBV3-2) and TRBJ2-2, with D maybe TRBD1 (5 bases). The length of the CDR3 is 14 residues. V was trimmed by 5 bases and J by 4 bases, leaving 11 bases between them. CDR1 and CDR2 (germline): LGHDT, YNNKEL (reference sequence). This CDR3 is CASSFGHPTGELFF. For the CDR3, the DNA is TGTGCCAGCAGCTTCGGACATCCCACCGGGGAGCTGTTTTTT.

The gene calls are TRBV5-1 and TRBJ2-3; weak D call: TRBD1 (6 bases). The V end was cut by 1 base, the J end by 2 bases, with 14 bases between. Germline CDR1 is SGHRS and CDR2 is YFSETQ. The CDR3 extends over 16 amino acids. In nucleotides, the CDR3 is TGCGCCAGCAGCTTGTCTATTATGGGGGCCACAGATACGCAGTATTTT. This sequence encodes CASSLSIMGATDTQYF.

The V call is TRBV25-1, the J call TRBJ1-6; 7 bases match TRBD1. V gave up 6 bases and J gave up 0 bases; unmatched junction bases: 5. This CDR3 comprises 16 residues. Germline loops: CDR1 MGHDK, CDR2 SYGVNS. CDR3 bases: TGTGCCAGCAGAGGGGACAGCAGCTCCTATAATTCACCCCTCCACTTT. It is translated as CASRGDSSSYNSPLHF.

V and J are TRBV25-1 and TRBJ1-5; 7 nucleotides line up with TRBD1. The germline CDR1 and CDR2 sequences are MGHDK and SYGVNS. The CDR3 spans 14 residues. Trimming at V came to 6 bases and at J to 0 bases, leaving 2 bases not matched to a gene. The CDR3 nucleotides are TGTGCCAGCAGCGCAGGGGGTAGCAATCAGCCCCAGCATTTT. This sequence encodes CASSAGGSNQPQHF. Full variable domain (rest looked up from reference TRBV25-1 and TRBJ1-5): EADIYQTPRYLVIGTGKKITLECSQTMGHDKMYWYQQDPGMELHLIHYSYGVNSTEKGDLSSESTVSRIRTEHFPLTLESARPSHTSQYLCASSAGGSNQPQHFGDGTRLSIL.

The chain couples TRBV11-3 to TRBJ2-1; no clear D. The V gene lost 1 base and the J gene lost 7 bases, with 8 bases spanning the gap. Germline lookup yields CDR1 SGHNT and CDR2 YENEEA. The CDR3 covers 13 residues. The CDR3: CASSLVRANEQFF. CDR3 DNA: TGTGCCAGCAGCTTAGTGAGAGCAAATGAGCAGTTCTTC.